Below are 6 T cell receptor beta chains sequenced from a single sample in a study of shared clonotypes between healthy human individuals. Sequenced by immunoSEQ multiplex PCR; TCRdb stores in-frame clones only, minus some. The sample consists of under 200,000 clones, over 85% of them appearing once. Specimen: naive CD4+ T cells sorted from blood. Subset reported: CD45RA+ positively selected. These receptors originate from a woman younger than 45 in good health.

V is TRBV4-1 and J is TRBJ1-2, with TRBD1 matching 7 bases. The CDR3 extends over 16 amino acids. V shed 2 bases and J 7 bases; nucleotides not matched to a gene: 13. CDR1 and CDR2 (germline): MGHRA, YSYEKL. In nucleotides, the CDR3 is TGCGCCAGCAGCCAACCCCCGGCGACAGGGACCGGTGGCTACACCTTC. It yields the protein CASSQPPATGTGGYTF.

Note on this clone: Other DNA sequences of this sample code for an identical CDR3. The V call is TRBV20-1, the J call TRBJ2-5; D is unresolved. CDR3 size: 10 residues. V was cut by 5 bases and J by 3 bases, with 4 bases left in between. From germline, CDR1 is DFQATT and CDR2 SNEGSKA (reference sequence). CDR3 bases: TGCAGTGCTCGAAAAGAGACCCAGTACTTC. Amino acid sequence: CSARKETQYF.

The chain employs TRBV19 and TRBJ2-1; 9 nucleotides align to TRBD2. Trimming took 10 bases from V and 5 from J; bases not matched to a gene: 3. CDR3 length: 12 residues. The germline CDR1 and CDR2 sequences are LNHDA and SQIVND (reference sequence). DNA of the CDR3: TGTGCCACCAGACTAGCGGACAATGAGCAGTTCTTC. Protein: CATRLADNEQFF.

V is TRBV30 and J is TRBJ1-2; D call uncertain. Germline CDR1 GTSNPN, CDR2 SVGIG (reference sequence). The CDR3 length is 20 residues. Trimming took off 7 bases at V and 4 bases at J, with 37 bases between the two ends. The CDR3 loop reads CAFRAKFTGWDPGYRYGYTF. The CDR3 DNA follows: TGTGCCTTCCGAGCCAAATTTACGGGATGGGATCCGGGATATCGCTATGGCTACACCTTC.

The chain couples TRBV30 to TRBJ2-5; the D call may be TRBD1 or TRBD2 (6 bases each). The CDR3 spans 15 residues. Between the trimmed V and J ends, which lost 3 bases and 7 bases, there was a span of 21 bases. Germline assignment: CDR1 GTSNPN and CDR2 SVGIG (reference sequence). The CDR3 loop is CAWREGGGHKGTQYF. CDR3 DNA sequence: TGTGCCTGGAGAGAGGGGGGTGGCCACAAAGGGACCCAGTACTTC.

The CDR3 reads CASRVKLQGGSEQYF. DNA of the CDR3: TGTGCCAGCAGAGTAAAATTACAGGGGGGCTCCGAGCAGTACTTC. The V and J genes are TRBV6-1 and TRBJ2-7; 8 nucleotides align to TRBD1. The CDR3 length is 15 residues. After removal of 6 bases from V and 6 bases from J, the junction contained 13 bases not matched to a gene. CDR1 and CDR2 from the germline V gene are MNHNS and SASEGT.